This T cell receptor (beta chain) was recorded in a study of OX40 agonist ivuxolimab in advanced cancers. Study-level information: Dose-escalation subjects each had hepatocellular carcinoma, melanoma, renal cell or head and neck cancer. Males comprised roughly four fifths of the group, whose mean age was approximately 60 years (range 23 to 79).

In the case of this clone: Antigen: not known.

General study results and limits: More expanded clones were found, on average, in CD8+ than in CD4+ T cells.

Assay used: immunoSEQ multiplex PCR; TCRdb lists only in-frame clones, some missing. The table lists about 77,000 clones, roughly 93% of them singletons. CDR3 size: 14 residues. Trimming took off 0 bases at V and 5 bases at J, with 11 bases between the two ends. CDR1 and CDR2 from the germline V gene are LGHNA and YSLEER. The receptor comes from an adult with an advanced solid tumor such as melanoma, head and neck, liver or kidney cancer. The chain employs TRBV4-3 and TRBJ2-7; D perhaps matches TRBD1 (6 bases). The specimen comprised CD4+ or CD8+ T cells sorted from blood, sampled in a trial of the OX40 agonist ivuxolimab. The CDR3 DNA reads as TGCGCCAGCAGCCAAGAAACAGGGTACCACGAGCAGTACTTC. Its translation is CASSQETGYHEQYF.